These 24 T cell receptor beta chains were sequenced from one sample in a study of cytomegalovirus exposure and HLA in healthy donors. Clones were read by immunoSEQ multiplex PCR, and TCRdb kept only the in-frame ones, dropping some. The sample includes 65,000 to 95,000 clones, around 96% of them seen just once. The sample consisted of PBMCs. The receptors derive from a man aged 18 to 30 in good health and CMV-seronegative.

This chain's CDR3 is CASSVAEGAGQPQHF. The CDR3 DNA is TGTGCCAGCAGCGTGGCCGAGGGGGCGGGTCAGCCCCAGCATTTT. The V call is TRBV7-9, the J call TRBJ1-5; TRBD1 agrees at 7 bases. Trimming at V came to 5 bases and at J to 6 bases, leaving 10 bases not matched to a gene. From germline, CDR1 is SEHNR and CDR2 FQNEAQ (reference sequence). There are 15 residues in the CDR3.

The V gene is TRBV19, the J gene TRBJ1-1, with 8 nucleotides matching TRBD1. Germline V gene lookup returns CDR1 LNHDA and CDR2 SQIVND (reference sequence). This CDR3 has 14 amino acids. The V and J ends lost 1 base and 10 bases, in that order; junction bases with no gene match: 8. The CDR3 coding sequence is TGTGCCAGTAGTATAGGAGACAGGGGCTCTGGAGCTTTCTTT. It encodes CASSIGDRGSGAFF. The full variable domain, with the rest looked up from reference TRBV19 and TRBJ1-1, is DGGITQSPKYLFRKEGQNVTLSCEQNLNHDAMYWYRQDPGQGLRLIYYSQIVNDFQKGDIAEGYSVSREKKESFPLTVTSAQKNPTAFYLCASSIGDRGSGAFFGQGTRLTVV.

The chain carries TRBV30 and TRBJ2-5; 7 nucleotides match TRBD1. The J call is uncertain, as TRBJ2-7 better fits the DNA end. The CDR3 is 11 amino acids. Germline V gives CDR1 GTSNPN, CDR2 SVGIG (reference sequence). CDR3: CALGQTYEQYF. The CDR3 region has the DNA TGTGCCTTGGGACAGACCTACGAGCAGTACTTC.

This chain links TRBV5-1 with TRBJ1-1; D is ambiguous. The ends were cut back, 5 bases at V and 1 base at J, with 9 bases in the middle. The CDR3 has 13 residues. Germline-derived CDR1 and CDR2 are SGHRS and YFSETQ. CDR3 loop: CASRKQPNTEAFF. Here the CDR3 DNA reads TGCGCCAGCAGGAAACAGCCGAACACTGAAGCTTTCTTT.

The chain couples TRBV29-1 to TRBJ2-5, with D maybe TRBD1 (7 bases). The CDR3 is 14 residues long. Germline V gives CDR1 SQVTM, CDR2 ANQGSEA. The ends were cut back, 4 bases at V and 2 bases at J, with 14 bases in the middle. DNA of the CDR3: TGCAGCGTTGTGAGGCAGGGGGGACAAGAGACCCAGTACTTC. Translation: CSVVRQGGQETQYF.

The chain couples TRBV6-6 to TRBJ2-3; D is perhaps TRBD2 (6 bases). Germline V gives CDR1 MNHNY, CDR2 SVGAGI (reference sequence). V lost 3 bases to trimming and J lost 2 bases, with 9 bases between them. The CDR3 length is 14 residues. This chain's CDR3 is CASSYGGDTDTQYF. Here the CDR3 DNA reads TGTGCCAGCAGTTATGGAGGGGACACAGATACGCAGTATTTT.

In this sample, this clone turned up once. The chain combines TRBV9 with TRBJ1-1, with D perhaps matching TRBD1 (5 bases). The CDR3 spans 15 residues. CDR1 is SGDLS, CDR2 YYNGEE, per germline. The V end lost 4 bases, the J end lost 1 base, and 14 bases lay between the germline ends. This CDR3 reads CASSLRGGTNTEAFF. In DNA, the CDR3 is TGTGCCAGCAGCTTGAGGGGAGGGACGAACACTGAAGCTTTCTTT.

The CDR3 region is CASSRTGTPPGEQYF. In DNA, the CDR3 is TGCGCCAGCAGCCGGACCGGGACACCCCCGGGCGAGCAGTACTTC. The chain has TRBV4-3 and TRBJ2-7; a possible D gene is TRBD1 (6 bases). Trimming removed 4 bases at V and 6 bases at J, with 19 bases between. From germline, CDR1 is LGHNA and CDR2 YSLEER. CDR3 length equals 15 residues.

This clone came up a few times. The CDR3 reads CASSSADTPEGKLFF. The CDR3 DNA reads as TGTGCCAGTAGTTCCGCCGACACTCCAGAGGGAAAACTGTTTTTT. The rearrangement uses TRBV19 and TRBJ1-4; no reliable D call. Trimming stripped 5 bases from V and 10 bases from J, with 20 bases between. Looked up from germline, CDR1 is LNHDA and CDR2 is SQIVND (reference sequence). CDR3 length: 15 residues. Together with reference TRBV19 and TRBJ1-4, the CDR3 gives the full variable domain: DGGITQSPKYLFRKEGQNVTLSCEQNLNHDAMYWYRQDPGQGLRLIYYSQIVNDFQKGDIAEGYSVSREKKESFPLTVTSAQKNPTAFYLCASSSADTPEGKLFFGSGTQLSVL.

This clone was found once. The V gene is TRBV27, the J gene TRBJ2-5, with 12 nucleotides matching TRBD1. V shed 3 bases and J 1 base; nucleotides not matched to a gene: 6. Germline CDR1 is MNHEY and CDR2 is SMNVEV (reference sequence). The CDR3 spans 17 residues. In DNA form, the CDR3 reads TGTGCCAGCAGTTTGGGAGGGACAGGGGGCTCCCAAGAGACCCAGTACTTC. Translating it yields CASSLGGTGGSQETQYF.

This chain links TRBV2 with TRBJ2-5, with D tentatively TRBD1 (5 bases). The germline V gene encodes CDR1 SNHLY and CDR2 FYNNEI. This CDR3 is built from 14 residues. Trimming pared 7 bases from V and 2 bases from J, leaving 14 bases between. The CDR3 DNA is TGTGCCAGCAAATCGGTACAGGTTCAAGAGACCCAGTACTTC. It encodes CASKSVQVQETQYF.

The chain couples TRBV5-1 to TRBJ2-7; 8 bases line up with TRBD1. The V and J ends lost 0 bases and 5 bases, in that order; junction bases with no gene match: 4. The CDR3 runs to 14 residues. Germline V CDR1 and CDR2: SGHRS, YFSETQ. CDR3 protein: CASSLGTGLDEQYF. The CDR3 nucleotides are TGCGCCAGCAGCTTGGGGACAGGGCTGGACGAGCAGTACTTC.

The chain joins TRBV27 to TRBJ2-7; TRBD1 might be the D (6 bases). Germline V gene lookup returns CDR1 MNHEY and CDR2 SMNVEV (reference sequence). The V end lost 5 bases, the J end lost 5 bases, and 19 bases lay between the germline ends. CDR3 length: 15 amino acids. This CDR3 is CASSPMPTGIHEQYF. The CDR3 bases are TGTGCCAGCAGTCCAATGCCAACAGGGATCCACGAGCAGTACTTC.

The V gene is TRBV4-3, the J gene TRBJ2-1; the D is unclear. Trimming stripped 0 bases from V and 16 bases from J, with 22 bases between. There are 15 residues in the CDR3. The germline gives CDR1 LGHNA, CDR2 YSLEER. The CDR3: CASSQDWLPTADIFF. In DNA, the CDR3 is TGCGCCAGCAGCCAAGATTGGCTCCCGACCGCGGATATCTTCTTC.

This rearrangement joins TRBV19 to TRBJ1-5; TRBD1 might be the D (6 bases). V lost 5 bases to trimming and J lost 3 bases, with 14 bases between them. This CDR3 contains 15 residues. Germline assignment: CDR1 LNHDA and CDR2 SQIVND (reference sequence). CDR3 coding DNA: TGTGCCAGTAGTCAGGGGAATATGATCAATCAGCCCCAGCATTTT. As protein: CASSQGNMINQPQHF.

The chain uses TRBV4-2 and TRBJ2-3; D may be TRBD1 (5 bases). Trimming took 0 bases from V and 8 from J, leaving 6 bases between them. Germline V gene sequence: CDR1 LGHNA, CDR2 YNFKEQ. The CDR3 has 12 residues. Written as DNA, the CDR3 is TGTGCCAGCAGCCAAGAAGGGGCTACGCAGTATTTT. Protein sequence: CASSQEGATQYF.

This chain connects TRBV7-9 to TRBJ2-3; 7 bases line up with TRBD2. This CDR3 region has 10 residues. Germline CDR1 reads SEHNR; CDR2 reads FQNEAQ (reference sequence). Trimming cost V 11 bases and J 4 bases; bases outside gene matches: 0. CDR3 amino acids: CAGGADTQYF. CDR3 nucleotides: TGTGCCGGGGGGGCAGATACGCAGTATTTT.

This clone is a singleton in its sample. The chain has TRBV27 and TRBJ1-4; perhaps TRBD1 as D (6 bases). The germline CDR1 and CDR2 sequences are MNHEY and SMNVEV (reference sequence). Deletions cut 0 bases from V and 4 bases from J, with 9 bases between. This CDR3 contains 15 residues. CDR3 nucleotides: TGTGCCAGCAGTTTATCAGGACAGATTAATGAAAAACTGTTTTTT. Amino acids: CASSLSGQINEKLFF.

This clone has only one observation. V gene TRBV7-9 combines with J gene TRBJ1-4; TRBD1 aligns across 7 bases. Losses at the gene ends were 4 bases for V and 6 bases for J; bases not matched to a gene: 5. Germline V lookup: CDR1 SEHNR, CDR2 FQNEAQ (reference sequence). The CDR3 length is 14 residues. The CDR3 DNA reads as TGTGCCAGCAGCTCTACCCAGGGGGATGAAAAACTGTTTTTT. Translating gives CASSSTQGDEKLFF.

V usage is TRBV7-9 and J usage is TRBJ1-1; D gene ambiguous. Per the germline V gene, CDR1 is SEHNR and CDR2 is FQNEAQ (reference sequence). The ends were cut back, 5 bases at V and 4 bases at J, with 5 bases in the middle. The CDR3 runs to 11 residues. CDR3 sequence reads: CASSRGTEAFF. The CDR3 bases are TGTGCCAGCAGCCGAGGCACTGAAGCTTTCTTT. Looking up the rest from reference TRBV7-9 and TRBJ1-1 gives the full variable domain: DTGVSQNPRHKITKRGQNVTFRCDPISEHNRLYWYRQTLGQGPEFLTYFQNEAQLEKSRLLSDRFSAERPKGSFSTLEIQRTEQGDSAMYLCASSRGTEAFFGQGTRLTVV.

The chain has TRBV5-6 and TRBJ2-2, with TRBD1 as a possible D gene (6 bases). The length of the CDR3 is 15 residues. Germline V lookup: CDR1 SGHDT, CDR2 YYEEEE. V dropped 1 base and J dropped 1 base, with 8 bases sitting between them. CDR3 sequence reads: CASSLRDKNTGELFF. CDR3 DNA: TGTGCCAGCAGCTTGAGGGACAAGAACACCGGGGAGCTGTTTTTT.

The J gene is TRBJ2-5, the V gene TRBV14; D perhaps matches TRBD2 (6 bases). The V end lost 3 bases, the J end lost 2 bases, and 13 bases lay between the germline ends. CDR1 is SGHDN and CDR2 is FVKESK in the germline V gene. This CDR3 spans 15 amino acids. The CDR3 nucleotides are TGTGCCAGCAGCCACGGGGGTACCCAGCAAGAGACCCAGTACTTC. Protein: CASSHGGTQQETQYF.

V gene TRBV29-1 combines with J gene TRBJ1-1; 9 bases are a match to TRBD1. The length of the CDR3 is 14 residues. With V trimmed by 3 bases and J by 4 bases, 6 bases remained unmatched. Germline lookup yields CDR1 SQVTM and CDR2 ANQGSEA. CDR3 sequence (DNA): TGCAGCGTTGAGGGCGACAGGGGGGTCACTGAAGCTTTCTTT. The encoded protein is CSVEGDRGVTEAFF. Using reference TRBV29-1 and TRBJ1-1 for the parts outside the CDR3, the full variable domain is SAVISQKPSRDICQRGTSLTIQCQVDSQVTMMFWYRQQPGQSLTLIATANQGSEATYESGFVIDKFPISRPNLTFSTLTVSNMSPEDSSIYLCSVEGDRGVTEAFFGQGTRLTVV.

The rearrangement links TRBV4-1 to TRBJ2-1, with 7 bases matching TRBD2. This CDR3 spans 15 amino acids. The germline gives CDR1 MGHRA, CDR2 YSYEKL. J gave up 1 base and V 0 bases, and 0 bases lay outside the gene matches. The CDR3, as DNA: TGCGCCAGCAGCCAAGAGGGGGGGTCCTACAATGAGCAGTTCTTC. As protein: CASSQEGGSYNEQFF.